A selection of T cell receptor beta chains follows, all from one sample in a study of shared clonotypes between healthy human individuals. The repertoire was sequenced with immunoSEQ multiplex PCR; TCRdb's copy has only in-frame clones and lacks some. The table shows 2 million to 3 million clones, with 80% to 95% occurring only once. The sequenced sample consisted of naive CD4+ T cells from PBMCs. Source of these receptors: a man between 18 and 35 years old in good health. Some clones in this sample may be carry-over from other donors' samples. Both conserved end residues are part of each CDR3. The order of the fields is D gene, CDR3 length, J gene, V gene, clone size, CDR3 protein, CDR3 DNA. A D gene is named only where the DNA matches it firmly. For some rows the clone size is stated as once, few or many, or as a class when expanded; others skip it.

NA,16,TRBJ2-3,TRBV6-6,NA,CASSRGRGQDTDTQYF,TGTGCCAGCAGCCGAGGACGTGGGCAAGACACAGATACGCAGTATTTT
NA,15,TRBJ1-2,TRBV30,NA,CARDSGAAPNYGYTF,TGTGCCCGGGATTCGGGGGCAGCGCCGAACTATGGCTACACCTTC
NA,13,TRBJ2-7,TRBV7-3,NA,CASSQGAGDEQYF,TGTGCCAGCAGCCAGGGCGCTGGAGACGAGCAGTACTTC
TRBD1,12,TRBJ1-4,TRBV7-9,NA,CASSLRGRGLFF,TGTGCCAGCAGCTTAAGAGGCAGGGGGCTGTTTTTT
NA,15,TRBJ1-3,TRBV9,NA,CASSEDRLSGNTIYF,TGTGCCAGCAGCGAAGACAGGCTCTCTGGAAACACCATATATTTT
TRBD2,15,TRBJ2-7,TRBV4-2,NA,CASSQGLAGSYEQYF,TGTGCCAGCAGCCAAGGGCTAGCGGGATCCTACGAGCAGTACTTC
TRBD1,15,TRBJ2-5,TRBV9,NA,CASSATPGTGETQYF,TGTGCCAGCAGCGCTACTCCCGGGACAGGGGAGACCCAGTACTTC
NA,13,TRBJ2-1,TRBV27,few,CASNPPTGNEQFF,TGTGCCAGCAACCCCCCGACAGGAAACGAGCAGTTCTTC
TRBD1,15,TRBJ2-1,TRBV6-1,once,CASSVDRPLGNEQFF,TGTGCCAGCAGTGTGGACAGGCCCCTAGGAAATGAGCAGTTCTTC
NA,15,TRBJ1-1,TRBV28,NA,CASKIGGALDTEAFF,TGTGCCAGCAAAATCGGGGGGGCGCTCGACACTGAAGCTTTCTTT
NA,14,TRBJ2-2,TRBV5-4,NA,CASSLPQGGGELFF,TGTGCCAGCAGCTTGCCACAGGGCGGCGGGGAGCTGTTTTTT
NA,15,TRBJ1-2,TRBV2,NA,CASSEWSPGDYGYTF,TGTGCCAGCAGTGAATGGTCTCCAGGCGACTATGGCTACACCTTC
NA,13,TRBJ1-1,TRBV18,NA,CASSAGPGTEAFF,TGTGCCAGCTCAGCGGGCCCTGGAACTGAAGCTTTCTTT
NA,13,TRBJ1-5,TRBV18,few,CASSPAGSQPQHF,TGTGCCAGCTCACCGGCAGGCAGTCAGCCCCAGCATTTT
NA,17,TRBJ2-1,TRBV4-3,NA,CASSHPSRWGYGDEQFF,TGCGCCAGCAGCCACCCAAGTCGCTGGGGTTATGGCGATGAGCAGTTCTTC
NA,15,TRBJ2-2,TRBV28,NA,CASILGGANTGELFF,TGTGCCAGCATCCTCGGAGGGGCGAACACCGGGGAGCTGTTTTTT
NA,14,TRBJ2-7,TRBV27,NA,CASSLTSAGYEQYF,TGTGCCAGCAGTTTAACCTCCGCAGGCTACGAGCAGTACTTC
TRBD2,16,TRBJ2-3,TRBV6-1,NA,CASSVGLAGNSDTQYF,TGTGCCAGCAGTGTAGGGCTAGCGGGGAATTCAGATACGCAGTATTTT
NA,14,TRBJ2-7,TRBV9,NA,CASSVRGFDYEQYF,TGTGCCAGCAGCGTCAGGGGATTTGACTACGAGCAGTACTTC
TRBD1,15,TRBJ1-2,TRBV6-1,NA,CASSEGQGASYGYTF,TGTGCCAGCAGTGAAGGACAGGGGGCGTCCTATGGCTACACCTTC
TRBD2,16,TRBJ2-3,TRBV5-1,NA,CASSPTSGSLTDTQYF,TGCGCCAGCAGTCCAACTAGCGGGAGTTTGACAGATACGCAGTATTTT
NA,12,TRBJ1-1,TRBV6-5,NA,CATAIGNTEAFF,TGTGCCACCGCAATCGGAAACACTGAAGCTTTCTTT
NA,12,TRBJ2-2,TRBV10-3,NA,CAIRAYTGELFF,TGTGCCATCAGGGCCTACACCGGGGAGCTGTTTTTT
NA,13,TRBJ2-5,TRBV9,once,CASSPGGGETQYF,TGTGCCAGCAGCCCAGGTGGGGGAGAGACCCAGTACTTC
TRBD1,15,TRBJ2-1,TRBV2,NA,CASSGDRPTYNEQFF,TGTGCCAGCAGCGGGGACAGACCAACCTACAATGAGCAGTTCTTC
NA,14,TRBJ1-1,TRBV2,NA,CASSHPQGDTEAFF,TGTGCCAGCAGTCATCCCCAGGGAGACACTGAAGCTTTCTTT
TRBD1,17,TRBJ2-6,TRBV19,NA,CASSPRTGAPGANVLTF,TGTGCCAGTAGTCCTCGTACAGGGGCGCCAGGGGCCAACGTCCTGACTTTC
TRBD1,16,TRBJ2-7,TRBV19,once,CASSPTWRTGEDEQYF,TGTGCCAGTAGCCCAACCTGGCGGACAGGGGAGGACGAGCAGTACTTC
NA,15,TRBJ1-3,TRBV5-1,NA,CASSMSASSGNTIYF,TGCGCCAGCAGCATGTCAGCGAGCTCTGGAAACACCATATATTTT
NA,12,TRBJ1-2,TRBV28,once,CASSPTGLGYTF,TGTGCCAGCAGTCCCACAGGGCTTGGCTACACCTTC
NA,12,TRBJ1-2,TRBV30,NA,CAWSGLGGGYTF,TGTGCCTGGTCGGGCCTTGGGGGTGGCTACACCTTC
NA,15,TRBJ1-5,TRBV5-8,NA,CASSLLSRSNQPQHF,TGTGCCAGCAGCTTGTTGTCTCGGAGCAATCAGCCCCAGCATTTT
NA,16,TRBJ2-4,TRBV6-1,NA,CASSERLDLILDIQYF,TGTGCCAGCAGTGAGCGACTTGACCTAATCCTAGACATTCAGTACTTC
NA,13,TRBJ2-5,TRBV25-1,NA,CASSGGAVETQYF,TGTGCCAGCAGTGGAGGGGCGGTGGAGACCCAGTACTTC
TRBD1,11,TRBJ2-1,TRBV29-1,NA,CSGDRGNEQFF,TGCAGCGGTGACAGGGGCAATGAGCAGTTCTTC
NA,13,TRBJ1-6,TRBV9,NA,CASSGAGPTPLHF,TGTGCCAGCAGCGGGGCAGGCCCGACACCCCTCCACTTT
TRBD1,16,TRBJ2-2,TRBV7-9,NA,CASRFRDRRRTGELFF,TGTGCCAGCAGATTCCGGGACAGGAGAAGGACCGGGGAGCTGTTTTTT
TRBD2,21,TRBJ2-1,TRBV10-3,once,CAISALGVASGRGRLYNEQFF,TGTGCCATCAGTGCCTTAGGGGTGGCTAGCGGGAGAGGCCGGCTCTACAATGAGCAGTTCTTC
TRBD1,12,TRBJ1-5,TRBV28,NA,CASIGDRGSQIF,TGTGCCAGCATAGGGGACAGGGGCTCGCAAATTTTT